These 2 T cell receptor beta chains share one sample of origin, sequenced in a study of regulatory T cells in long-lasting Graves disease. Time point defined: newly diagnosed GD, antithyroid drugs for less than 3 months. Generation of the TCR library employed RNA extracted from PBMCs. For TCR beta, libraries came from iRepertoire HTBI primers and Arm-PCR of CDR3 regions. A single record per CDR3 protein comes from TCRdb applying MiXCR to the multiplex PCR reads. The table shows over 350,000 distinct CDR3 sequences, with 14% to 15% occurring only once. This sample was shared with a second study, whose subject was T cells in Graves' hyperthyroidism and ophthalmopathy.

This specimen consisted of peripheral blood mononuclear cells (PBMCs), obtained at new diagnosis, from a patient treated with antithyroid drugs. Every receptor here comes from a woman in her thirties or forties with Graves disease.

The CDR3: CASSGQGWGRTEAFF. CDR3 nucleotides: TGTGCCAGTTCAGGACAGGGGTGGGGACGCACTGAAGCTTTCTTT. J is TRBJ1-1 and V is TRBV19, with 9 bases that match TRBD1. The ends lost 8 bases at V and 4 bases at J; junction bases unmatched: 11. From germline, CDR1 is LNHDA and CDR2 SQIVND (reference sequence). The CDR3 totals 15 residues.

The rearrangement links TRBV24-1 to TRBJ2-6, with no clear D. The V and J ends lost 5 bases and 0 bases respectively, with 16 bases between them. Germline CDR1 and CDR2: KGHDR and SFDVKD. This CDR3 has 18 residues. This chain's CDR3 is CATSGRSWKGSGANVLTF. For the CDR3, the DNA is TGTGCCACCAGTGGACGATCATGGAAGGGCTCTGGGGCCAACGTCCTGACTTTC.